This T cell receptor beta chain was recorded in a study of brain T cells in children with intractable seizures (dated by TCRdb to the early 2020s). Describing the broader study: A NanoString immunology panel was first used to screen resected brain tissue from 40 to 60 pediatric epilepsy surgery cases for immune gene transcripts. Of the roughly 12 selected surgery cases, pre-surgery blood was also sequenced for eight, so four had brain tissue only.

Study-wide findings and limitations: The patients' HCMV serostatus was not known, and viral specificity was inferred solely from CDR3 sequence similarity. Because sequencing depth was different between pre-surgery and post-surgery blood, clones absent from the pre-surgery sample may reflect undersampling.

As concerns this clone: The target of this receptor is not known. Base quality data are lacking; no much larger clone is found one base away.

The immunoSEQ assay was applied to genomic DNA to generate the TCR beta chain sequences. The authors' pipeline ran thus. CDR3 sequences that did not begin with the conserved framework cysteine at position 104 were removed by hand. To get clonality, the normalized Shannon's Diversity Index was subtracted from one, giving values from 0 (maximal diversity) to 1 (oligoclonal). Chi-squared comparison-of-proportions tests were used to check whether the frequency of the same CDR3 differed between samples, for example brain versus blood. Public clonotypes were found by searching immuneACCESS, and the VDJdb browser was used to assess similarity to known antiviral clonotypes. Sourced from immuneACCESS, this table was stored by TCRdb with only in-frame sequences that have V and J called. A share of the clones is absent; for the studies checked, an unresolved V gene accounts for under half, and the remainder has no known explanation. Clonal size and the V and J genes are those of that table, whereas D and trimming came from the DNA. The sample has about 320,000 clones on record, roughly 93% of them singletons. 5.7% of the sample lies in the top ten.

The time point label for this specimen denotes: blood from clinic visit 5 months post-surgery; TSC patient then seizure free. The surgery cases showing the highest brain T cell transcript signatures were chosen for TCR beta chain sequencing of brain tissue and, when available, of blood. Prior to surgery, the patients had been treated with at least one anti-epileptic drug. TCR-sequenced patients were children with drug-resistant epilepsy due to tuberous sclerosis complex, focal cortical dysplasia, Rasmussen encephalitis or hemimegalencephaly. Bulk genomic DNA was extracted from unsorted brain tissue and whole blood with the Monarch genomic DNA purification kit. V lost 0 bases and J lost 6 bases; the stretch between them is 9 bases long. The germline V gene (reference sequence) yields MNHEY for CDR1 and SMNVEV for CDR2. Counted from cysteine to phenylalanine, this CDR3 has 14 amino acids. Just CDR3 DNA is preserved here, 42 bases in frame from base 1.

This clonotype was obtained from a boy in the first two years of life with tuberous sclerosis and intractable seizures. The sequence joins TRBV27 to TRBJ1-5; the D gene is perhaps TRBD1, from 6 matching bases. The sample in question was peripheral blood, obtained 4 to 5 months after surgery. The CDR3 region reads CASSLSGAGQPQHF. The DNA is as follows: TGTGCCAGCAGTTTATCGGGGGCTGGTCAGCCCCAGCATTTT.